This T cell receptor (beta chain) is from a study of identical twins. The study's findings and limits: Twin sharing of out-of-frame TCR alpha was underestimated by models in monozygotic pairs. Zero-insertion analyses were open to partial confounding by invariant MAIT and iNKT cells. Cord blood's abundant beta clonotypes had fewer insertions, unlike memory repertoires.

J was trimmed by 7 bases and V by 6 bases; bases with no gene match: 14. Per the germline V gene, CDR1 is SQVTM and CDR2 is ANQGSEA. This CDR3 spans 15 amino acids. The authors used template switching to add a universal primer site and gave cDNA unique molecular identifiers. TCRdb re-derived calls from the 5' RACE reads in MiXCR, one entry per CDR3 protein. The sample records 420,000 or so distinct CDR3 sequences, around a sixth being singletons. This clonotype was counted between two and nine times. Its antigen is unknown. This TCR derives from a man aged 50 to 59 in good health. The V call is TRBV29-1, the J call TRBJ1-3; 8 bases fit TRBD1. The sequenced material came from naive T cells sorted from blood. CDR3 coding DNA: TGCAGCGTCTCTGACGGGACAGGTTGGCGTAACACCATATATTTT. Residues: CSVSDGTGWRNTIYF.